The clone carrying this T cell receptor beta chain was seen a handful of times. V trimming: 5 bases; J trimming: 7 bases; junction bases outside the gene matches: 11. CDR3 length: 15 amino acids. Germline CDR1 reads LNHDA; CDR2 reads SQIVND (reference sequence). Adults between roughly 18 and 95 years of age took part from 20 to 25 US areas. The data derive from a study of blood T cell repertoires in COVID-19. Overall study context: Specimens from acute and convalescent COVID-19 originated in the United States, Italy and Spain.

Original analysis: Estimation of nucleated cell counts relied on the amplification of reference gene primers. The assay was immunoSEQ multiplex PCR, and TCRdb's table has in-frame clones only and misses some. The V and J calls and the clone size are those of that table, but D and trimming were determined from the DNA. The profile shows about 140,000 clones, under 90% of them singletons. The sequence came from a young woman who had been exposed to COVID-19. The rearrangement uses TRBV19 and TRBJ1-2, with 9 bases identical to TRBD1. Input material: PBMCs or T cells enriched from blood (not recorded which). In nucleotides, the CDR3 is TGTGCCAGTAGTGCGCTGGGGACGGGACAGGGTGGCTACACCTTC. It translates to CASSALGTGQGGYTF.